Listed here are 3 T cell receptor beta chains from one sample, sequenced in a study of identical twins (dated by TCRdb to the mid-2010s). Receptor amplification or capture employed 5' RACE. The reads were generated on an Illumina HiSeq 2000. TCRdb handled the public reads itself, with Q25 trimming in fastp and clone calling in MiXCR, and kept productive beta chains. A single entry per CDR3 protein holds the most common genes and DNA from its merged rows. In this sample the table shows 690,000 or so distinct CDR3 sequences, around 6% of which occur a single time. Jointly, the top ten make up approximately 2% of the sample. Source material: naive T cells sorted from blood. The label giving this sample's cell subset or site can be read as: cells isolated with a human naive T-cell isolation kit. The receptors derive from a man in his late teens or twenties in good health.

The gene calls are TRBV16 and TRBJ2-3, with TRBD2 matching over 7 bases. V was clipped by 2 bases and J by 2 bases; unmatched bases: 4. This CDR3 has 15 residues. Germline CDR1 reads KGHSY; CDR2 reads FQNENV. The CDR3 sequence is CASSQGGSYTDTQYF. The CDR3 DNA follows: TGTGCCAGCAGCCAAGGCGGGAGTTACACAGATACGCAGTATTTT. Full variable domain (missing parts from reference TRBV16 and TRBJ2-3): GEEVAQTPKHLVRGEGQKAKLYCAPIKGHSYVFWYQQVLKNEFKFLISFQNENVFDETGMPKERFSAKCLPNSPCSLEIQATKLEDSAVYFCASSQGGSYTDTQYFGPGTRLTVL.

The chain is built from TRBV5-1 and TRBJ2-7, with 7 positions matching TRBD1. The junction had 9 bases not matched to a gene; V was cut back by 4 bases and J by 2 bases. The CDR3 length is 15 residues. Germline CDR1 SGHRS, CDR2 YFSETQ. The CDR3 DNA is TGCGCCAGCAGCCCCGACAGGACAGGACCCTACGAGCAGTACTTC. As protein: CASSPDRTGPYEQYF.

This clonotype was recorded many times. The CDR3 sequence is CASSLAEYSGNTIYF. For the CDR3, the DNA is TGTGCCAGCAGCTTAGCCGAGTACTCTGGAAACACCATATATTTT. The chain has TRBV7-9 and TRBJ1-3; D remains unclear. The germline V gene has CDR1 SEHNR and CDR2 FQNEAQ (reference sequence). Between the trimmed V and J ends, which lost 0 bases and 0 bases, there was a span of 6 bases. The CDR3 is 15 amino acids. Full variable domain (remainder filled in from reference TRBV7-9 and TRBJ1-3): DTGVSQNPRHKITKRGQNVTFRCDPISEHNRLYWYRQTLGQGPEFLTYFQNEAQLEKSRLLSDRFSAERPKGSFSTLEIQRTEQGDSAMYLCASSLAEYSGNTIYFGEGSWLTVV.